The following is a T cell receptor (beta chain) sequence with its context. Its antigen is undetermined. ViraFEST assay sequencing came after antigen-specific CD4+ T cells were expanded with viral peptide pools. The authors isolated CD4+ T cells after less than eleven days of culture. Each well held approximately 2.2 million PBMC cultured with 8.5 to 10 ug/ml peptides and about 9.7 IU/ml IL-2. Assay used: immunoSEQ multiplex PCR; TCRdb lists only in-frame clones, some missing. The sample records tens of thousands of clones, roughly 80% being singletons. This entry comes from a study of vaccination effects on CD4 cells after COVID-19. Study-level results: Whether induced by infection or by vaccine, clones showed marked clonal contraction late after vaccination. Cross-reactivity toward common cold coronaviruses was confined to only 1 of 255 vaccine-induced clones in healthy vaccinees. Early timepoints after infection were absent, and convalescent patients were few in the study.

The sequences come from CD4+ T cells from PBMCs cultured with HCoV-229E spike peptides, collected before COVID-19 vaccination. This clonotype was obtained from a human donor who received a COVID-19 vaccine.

CDR3 residues: CASSQLNGANTIYF. The CDR3 nucleotides are TGCGCCAGCAGCCAATTAAACGGGGCCAACACCATATATTTT. The chain carries TRBV4-3 and TRBJ1-3; tentative D call: TRBD1 (5 bases). V dropped 2 bases and J dropped 7 bases, with 12 bases sitting between them. Germline-derived CDR1 and CDR2 are LGHNA and YSLEER. The CDR3 spans 14 residues.